The following is a T cell receptor (beta chain) sequence with its context. These data belong to a study of blood T cell repertoires in COVID-19. Germline V gene data show CDR1 as MDHEN and CDR2 as SYDVKM. The CDR3 has 11 residues. Trimming removed 11 bases at V and 4 bases at J, with 11 bases between. The method was immunoSEQ multiplex PCR; TCRdb's version includes in-frame clones alone and lacks a portion of them. The sample records about 160,000 clones, 75% to 90% being singletons. The chain links TRBV28 to TRBJ1-2; possibly TRBD1 for D (6 bases). Sequenced input: peripheral blood. This TCR was sampled from a woman at least 80 years old with active or convalescent COVID-19. The CDR3 region is CAASQGYGYTF. CDR3 in DNA: TGTGCCGCCTCACAGGGCTATGGCTACACCTTC.